These T cell receptor beta chains were read from a single sample in a study of PD-1 blockade in classical Hodgkin lymphoma. Generated by immunoSEQ multiplex PCR, the TCRdb table keeps only in-frame clones and is missing some. This sample has over 20,000 clones, with roughly three quarters found just once. The input for sequencing was peripheral blood mononuclear cells (PBMCs), taken before the fourth cycle of nivolumab. The receptors here all came from a human donor with classical Hodgkin lymphoma. CDR3s include the opening cysteine and the closing phenylalanine or tryptophan. The D gene is left open where the match is weak. Rows may omit the clone size; those that give it use once, few, many or a size class.

v_call	d_call	clone_size	j_call	cdr3_nt	cdr3_aa
TRBV6-5	TRBD2	NA	TRBJ2-2	TGTGCCAGCAGACCCAGCGGGAGGTTGACCGGGGAGCTGTTTTTT	CASRPSGRLTGELFF
TRBV4-3	NA	NA	TRBJ2-7	TGCGCCAGCAGCCAATCCCACGCCGGGGACTCTCACGGTCGGGAGCAGTACTTC	CASSQSHAGDSHGREQYF
TRBV7-2	NA	NA	TRBJ2-6	TGTGCCAGCAGCCTGGCCCCCTTATCTGGGGCCAACGTCCTGACTTTC	CASSLAPLSGANVLTF
TRBV9	TRBD1	NA	TRBJ2-7	TGTGCCAGCAGCGTAGAGGGACAGGGGGCCTACGAGCAGTACTTC	CASSVEGQGAYEQYF
TRBV15	TRBD1	NA	TRBJ2-5	TGTGCCACCAGCAGAGAGATTTTGGGGGACAGTTGGGCCCAAGAGACCCAGTACTTC	CATSREILGDSWAQETQYF
TRBV7-3	NA	NA	TRBJ2-2	TGTGCCAGCAGCTTAAGACCCGCGGAGCTGTTTTTT	CASSLRPAELFF
TRBV7-8	NA	NA	TRBJ1-4	TGTGCCAGCAGCTTCTCGGGGAAGTATGAAAAACTGTTTTTT	CASSFSGKYEKLFF
TRBV18	NA	NA	TRBJ1-4	TGTGCCACCTCCGGGGGGCAGGTTGCAACTAATGAAAAACTGTTTTTT	CATSGGQVATNEKLFF
TRBV6-5	NA	NA	TRBJ1-1	TGTGCCACCTCAGGGTCCCGGACTGAAGCTTTCTTT	CATSGSRTEAFF
TRBV19	TRBD1	NA	TRBJ2-7	TGTGCCAGTGGAACAGGGGGCCGCTACGAGCAGTACTTC	CASGTGGRYEQYF
TRBV4-3	NA	NA	TRBJ2-1	TGCGCCAGCAGCCAAGCCAATGAGCAGTTCTTC	CASSQANEQFF
TRBV9	NA	NA	TRBJ1-2	TGTGCCAGCAGCGTAGGAGACAGTGCTGGCTACACCTTC	CASSVGDSAGYTF
TRBV11-3	NA	once	TRBJ2-5	TGTGCCAGCAGCATGGGGGAGCCGACGGGGGAGACCCAGTACTTC	CASSMGEPTGETQYF
TRBV2	TRBD1	NA	TRBJ1-2	TGTGCCAGCAGTGACTCGGCAGGGGGCGCCTTCGGTGGCTACACCTTC	CASSDSAGGAFGGYTF
TRBV18	NA	NA	TRBJ1-5	TGTGCCAGCTCAGGACAGAGCAATCAGCCCCAGCATTTT	CASSGQSNQPQHF
TRBV5-5	NA	NA	TRBJ1-2	TGTGCCAGCAGCTTGCTCGGCAGCGACTATGGCTACACCTTC	CASSLLGSDYGYTF
TRBV27	TRBD1	NA	TRBJ2-5	TGTGCCAGCGGACAGGGGAGATTTAGAGAGACCCAGTACTTC	CASGQGRFRETQYF
TRBV28	NA	NA	TRBJ1-5	TGTGCCAGCACCGCCTATGGGGATCGGCCCCAGCATTTT	CASTAYGDRPQHF
TRBV28	TRBD2	NA	TRBJ2-3	TGTGCCAGCAGTTTACTTCGACTAGCGGGAGTTGCAGATACGCAGTATTTT	CASSLLRLAGVADTQYF
TRBV18	NA	NA	TRBJ2-5	TGTGCCAGCTCATCTAGAGGGGGGCGAGAGACCCAGTACTTC	CASSSRGGRETQYF
TRBV14	TRBD2	NA	TRBJ2-1	TGTGCCAGCAGCCAAGTACTAGCGGACAACAATGAGCAGTTCTTC	CASSQVLADNNEQFF
TRBV5-1	NA	few	TRBJ1-2	TGCGCCAGCAGCTGGAGACAGCCACCAGCTAACTATGGCTACACCTTC	CASSWRQPPANYGYTF
TRBV4-2	TRBD2	NA	TRBJ2-7	TGTGCCAGCAGCCAAACTAGCGGACCTACCTACGAGCAGTACTTC	CASSQTSGPTYEQYF
TRBV27	NA	NA	TRBJ2-3	TGTGCCAGCAGTTTTCTAGGGGCAGATACGCAGTATTTT	CASSFLGADTQYF
TRBV30	TRBD1	NA	TRBJ2-1	TGTGCCTGGAGTACGGGACAGGGGAGCTCCTACAATGAGCAGTTCTTC	CAWSTGQGSSYNEQFF
TRBV5-1	NA	NA	TRBJ2-7	TGCGCCAGCAGCTTGAGGGGCAGCGTGGGCTACGAGCAGTACTTC	CASSLRGSVGYEQYF
TRBV7-8	NA	NA	TRBJ2-5	TGTGCCAGCAGCTCCCTCCTGGGGACCCAGTACTTC	CASSSLLGTQYF
TRBV30	NA	NA	TRBJ1-1	TGTGCCTGGACCGTGGAGGCAGCGAGGAACACTGAAGCTTTCTTT	CAWTVEAARNTEAFF
TRBV15	NA	NA	TRBJ2-1	TGTGCCACCAGCAGTTTACAGGGCAATGAGCAGTTCTTC	CATSSLQGNEQFF
TRBV28	TRBD2	few	TRBJ2-7	TGTGCCAGCAGTCCCCCCCTGGCGGGAGGGCCTGGGGAGCAGTACTTC	CASSPPLAGGPGEQYF
TRBV10-3	NA	few	TRBJ2-1	TGTGCCATCAGTGAATACAGGACAGAGGGCTCCAATGAGCAGTTCTTC	CAISEYRTEGSNEQFF
TRBV19	NA	few	TRBJ1-4	TGTGCCAGTAGTATATGGCCGCTTGGGGCTAATGAAAAACTGTTTTTT	CASSIWPLGANEKLFF
TRBV11-2	TRBD2	large	TRBJ2-7	TGTGCCAGCAGCCCGTGGACTAGCGGGAGCTACGAGCAGTACTTC	CASSPWTSGSYEQYF
TRBV2	TRBD1	NA	TRBJ2-7	TGTGCCAGCAGTGTACCGGGACAGGCCACCTACGAGCAGTACTTC	CASSVPGQATYEQYF
TRBV11-1	NA	NA	TRBJ2-2	TGTGCCAGCAGCTTAGGGTTAGGGGAATCCGGGGAGCTGTTTTTT	CASSLGLGESGELFF
TRBV19	TRBD1	once	TRBJ1-3	TGTGCCGGAAGACAGGGGAACACCATATATTTT	CAGRQGNTIYF
TRBV5-8	TRBD1	NA	TRBJ2-3	TGTGCCAGCAGCACCGGACAGGGGAGCGCAGATACGCAGTATTTT	CASSTGQGSADTQYF
TRBV5-4	NA	NA	TRBJ1-2	TGTGCCAGCAGCTTGGGGGCCGAAAACTATGGCTACACCTTC	CASSLGAENYGYTF
TRBV5-1	NA	NA	TRBJ2-7	TGCGCCAGCAGCTTGTCCCCACAAGAATCCTACGAGCAGTACTTC	CASSLSPQESYEQYF
TRBV7-7	NA	NA	TRBJ2-5	TGTGCCAGCAACAACGGATTGGCAGAGACCCAGTACTTC	CASNNGLAETQYF
TRBV19	TRBD1	NA	TRBJ1-2	TGTGCCAGTAGTATGAAGATGACAGGGGGCTATGGCTACACCTTC	CASSMKMTGGYGYTF
TRBV28	TRBD1	NA	TRBJ2-2	TGTGCCAGCAGTTTAGAGTACGGACAGGGTGGGACCGGGGAGCTGTTTTTT	CASSLEYGQGGTGELFF
TRBV28	NA	NA	TRBJ1-4	TGTGCCAGCAGTTTGGTCGCAGGGTCCGTTGAAAAACTGTTTTTT	CASSLVAGSVEKLFF
TRBV5-4	NA	NA	TRBJ2-2	TGTGCCAGCAGCTTGTCCGGGACATCGACCGGGGAGCTGTTTTTT	CASSLSGTSTGELFF